The clone carrying this T cell receptor (beta chain) was recorded many times. As yet, its antigen is unknown. The time point here: longitudinal time-point 1 (baseline). This sample stems from a study of neurological immune-mediated disorders. Study conclusions and caveats: Patients with HTLV-1-associated myelopathy showed the most TCR clonal expansion. Those with multiple sclerosis showed the least, falling below healthy controls.

The CDR3 runs to 13 residues. Deletions cut 1 base from V and 0 bases from J, with 4 bases between. Germline loops: CDR1 LGHDT, CDR2 YNNKEL (reference sequence). It was by 5'RACE with 10-nucleotide random UMIs that the cDNA was made. TCRdb re-called the 5' RACE reads through MiXCR, storing one row per CDR3 protein. The sample shows about 53,000 distinct CDR3 sequences, about 9% of them seen only once. The chain joins TRBV3-1 to TRBJ2-7; D ambiguous. This TCR was recovered from a woman aged 40 to 50 in good health. Sequenced input: PBMCs. CDR3 sequence: CASSQVYSYEQYF. CDR3 DNA sequence: TGTGCCAGCAGCCAAGTATACTCCTACGAGCAGTACTTC.